A single sample gave rise to the 26 T cell receptor beta chains below, sequenced in a study of T cell responses to AZD1222 COVID-19 vaccine. Some clones are missing from TCRdb's copy, which holds only in-frame ones; the method was immunoSEQ multiplex PCR. The sample carries about 170,000 clones, around 90% recorded once. The sample in question was peripheral blood, obtained on day 0 of AZD1222 vaccination. The receptor set was obtained from an adult in good health.

The chain recombines TRBV19 with TRBJ1-1, with D tentatively TRBD1 (5 bases). V lost 7 bases, J lost 4 bases, and 19 bases lay in between. CDR3 length: 15 amino acids. CDR1 and CDR2 from the germline V gene are LNHDA and SQIVND (reference sequence). CDR3 loop: CASTPRQGRGTEAFF. For the CDR3, the DNA is TGTGCCAGTACCCCTAGGCAGGGTCGCGGCACTGAAGCTTTCTTT.

V gene TRBV7-9 combines with J gene TRBJ2-2, with D uncertain. The germline CDR1 and CDR2 sequences are SEHNR and FQNEAQ (reference sequence). This CDR3 spans 14 amino acids. V dropped 7 bases and J dropped 4 bases, with 13 bases sitting between them. CDR3 region: CASKLSSATGELFF. CDR3 nucleotides: TGTGCCAGCAAACTTTCCTCGGCCACCGGGGAGCTGTTTTTT.

V is TRBV7-9 and J is TRBJ1-1; no firm D call. The CDR3 contains 14 residues. V was trimmed by 3 bases and J by 3 bases, leaving 11 bases between them. The germline CDR1 and CDR2 sequences are SEHNR and FQNEAQ (reference sequence). CDR3 nucleotides: TGTGCCAGCAGCTTGGTCCGCGGGTACACTGAAGCTTTCTTT. It translates to CASSLVRGYTEAFF.

Only a few counts were recorded for this clone. This sequence joins TRBV2 and TRBJ1-5; D perhaps matches TRBD1 (5 bases). The CDR3 consists of 15 residues. Germline loops: CDR1 SNHLY, CDR2 FYNNEI. Trimming stripped 6 bases from V and 2 bases from J, with 14 bases between. CDR3 sequence: CASRGLQGGNQPQHF. DNA for the CDR3: TGTGCCAGCAGGGGATTGCAGGGTGGCAATCAGCCCCAGCATTTT.

The V call is TRBV9, the J call TRBJ2-1; 12 bases fit TRBD2. This CDR3 has 18 amino acids. Per the germline V gene, CDR1 is SGDLS and CDR2 is YYNGEE. V trimming: 3 bases; J trimming: 0 bases; junction bases outside the gene matches: 7. CDR3 sequence (DNA): TGTGCCAGCAGCGCCAGACTAGCGGGGGCCAGCTCCTACAATGAGCAGTTCTTC. Translation: CASSARLAGASSYNEQFF.

The gene calls are TRBV3-1 (or the pseudogene TRBV3-2) and TRBJ1-2, with D perhaps matching TRBD1 (5 bases). There are 13 residues in the CDR3. Germline V gene data show CDR1 as LGHDT and CDR2 as YNNKEL (reference sequence). With 4 bases removed from V and 6 bases from J, the gap between germline ends came to 12 bases. DNA of the CDR3: TGTGCCAGCAGCCGAGGGGAGGGTAATGGCTACACCTTC. Protein sequence: CASSRGEGNGYTF.

This chain links TRBV12-2 with TRBJ2-1; the table's D call, TRBD2, has no DNA check behind it. TRBV12-2 is a recognized pseudogene. The CDR3 is made up of 16 amino acids. CDR3 in DNA: TGTGCAAGTCGCCCCGCGGGGGGGGGCTCCTACAATGAGCAGTTCTTC. Amino acid sequence: CASRPAGGGSYNEQFF.

The rearrangement joins TRBV7-2 to TRBJ1-6; 9 bases map to TRBD1. The CDR3 has 15 residues. The J segment lost 9 bases and the V segment lost 5 bases, leaving 8 bases of the junction unmatched. From germline, CDR1 is SGHTA and CDR2 FQGNSA. The CDR3 here is CASSGRDRAASPLHF. As DNA, the CDR3 is TGTGCCAGCAGCGGCCGGGACAGGGCGGCTTCACCCCTCCACTTT.

This chain links TRBV18 with TRBJ1-2; unclear D gene. This CDR3 has 12 residues. V gave up 2 bases and J gave up 4 bases, with 5 bases separating them. In germline, CDR1 is KGHSH, CDR2 LQKENI. Here the CDR3 DNA reads TGTGCCAGCTCACCAACGGTCTATGGCTACACCTTC. Translation gives CASSPTVYGYTF.

With regard to this clone: Other DNA sequences in this sample translate to the same CDR3. The J gene is TRBJ2-7, the V gene TRBV3-1 (or the pseudogene TRBV3-2); D gene ambiguous. Germline CDR1 is LGHDT and CDR2 is YNNKEL (reference sequence). V lost 2 bases and J lost 4, with 3 bases in between. CDR3 length: 11 residues. The CDR3 DNA reads as TGTGCCAGCAGCCAATCTTACGAGCAGTACTTC. Translation: CASSQSYEQYF.

This clone has only a few counts. This sequence joins TRBV11-3 and TRBJ1-5; D not certain. Trimming shortened V by 1 base and J by 4 bases, and 5 bases separated the two germline ends. The CDR3 totals 13 residues. The germline V gene has CDR1 SGHNT and CDR2 YENEEA. The CDR3 DNA sequence: TGTGCCAGCAGCTTAGGGGTGAATCAGCCCCAGCATTTT. Protein sequence: CASSLGVNQPQHF.

This rearrangement joins TRBV14 to TRBJ2-2, with TRBD2 as a possible D gene (6 bases). In germline, CDR1 is SGHDN, CDR2 FVKESK. The CDR3 length is 12 residues. V lost 6 bases and J 7 bases, leaving 9 bases between the germline ends. The CDR3 spells CASRRDFGELFF. The CDR3 DNA is TGTGCCAGCAGGCGGGATTTCGGGGAGCTGTTTTTT. Supplemented by reference TRBV14 and TRBJ2-2, the full variable domain reads EAGVTQFPSHSVIEKGQTVTLRCDPISGHDNLYWYRRVMGKEIKFLLHFVKESKQDESGMPNNRFLAERTGGTYSTLKVQPAELEDSGVYFCASRRDFGELFFGEGSRLTVL.

This rearrangement joins TRBV29-1 to TRBJ2-1; D not resolved. Trimming cost V 2 bases and J 7 bases, with 9 bases left between them. The CDR3 is 12 amino acids. In germline, CDR1 is SQVTM, CDR2 ANQGSEA. CDR3 in DNA: TGCAGCGTTGAAAGTCTGGGGAATGAGCAGTTCTTC. It yields the protein CSVESLGNEQFF.

This chain connects TRBV6-2 or TRBV6-3 to TRBJ1-2; 7 bases are shared with TRBD1. Germline CDR1 MNHEY, CDR2 SVGEGT. V lost 0 bases to trimming and J lost 5 bases; unmatched junction nucleotides: 18. This CDR3 comprises 19 residues. The CDR3 nucleotides are TGTGCCAGCAGTTACTCGAATCTCAAGGAACAGGGGAGAAAGTATGGCTACACCTTC. Protein product: CASSYSNLKEQGRKYGYTF.

There are a few counts of this clone. V usage is TRBV5-6 and J usage is TRBJ2-7; D gene ambiguous. Germline-derived CDR1 and CDR2 are SGHDT and YYEEEE. This CDR3 has 16 residues. The V and J ends lost 4 bases and 6 bases respectively, with 23 bases between them. CDR3 sequence reads: CASSQVLRTSRGEQYF. The DNA for the CDR3 is TGTGCCAGCAGCCAGGTCCTCCGGACGTCCAGAGGCGAGCAGTACTTC. Complete variable domain (other parts from reference TRBV5-6 and TRBJ2-7): DAGVTQSPTHLIKTRGQQVTLRCSPKSGHDTVSWYQQALGQGPQFIFQYYEEEERQRGNFPDRFSGHQFPNYSSELNVNALLLGDSALYLCASSQVLRTSRGEQYFGPGTRLTVT.

V is TRBV7-2 and J is TRBJ2-3, with D unclear. The CDR3 is made up of 12 amino acids. The germline V and J ends were trimmed by 2 bases and 6 bases, with 6 bases remaining between them. CDR1 is SGHTA and CDR2 is FQGNSA in the germline V gene. The CDR3 DNA reads as TGTGCCAGCAGCTTACAGACGGATACGCAGTATTTT. This translates into CASSLQTDTQYF.

In this sample, this clone turned up once. The J gene is TRBJ1-6, the V gene TRBV7-8, with unresolved D. The length of the CDR3 is 17 residues. The V gene lost 5 bases and the J gene lost 0 bases, with 14 bases spanning the gap. Germline V gene lookup returns CDR1 SGHVS and CDR2 FQNEAQ. The CDR3 nucleotides read TGTGCCAGCAGCCCCATCTGGGGAAGCTCCTATAATTCACCCCTCCACTTT. This codes for CASSPIWGSSYNSPLHF.

This chain links TRBV7-8 with TRBJ2-4, with 9 bases lining up with TRBD1. V lost 5 bases, J lost 1 base, and 27 bases stayed unmatched. The CDR3 sequence is 23 residues long. Germline lookup yields CDR1 SGHVS and CDR2 FQNEAQ. The CDR3 loop is CASSLTPSIQGATGSWAKNIQYF. The CDR3 bases are TGTGCCAGCAGCCTCACTCCCTCCATACAGGGGGCAACGGGGTCTTGGGCCAAAAACATTCAGTACTTC.

The chain is built from TRBV7-9 and TRBJ2-7; perhaps TRBD1 as D (6 bases). In germline, CDR1 is SEHNR, CDR2 FQNEAQ (reference sequence). Trimming took off 0 bases at V and 4 bases at J, with 10 bases between the two ends. This CDR3 has 14 amino acids. CDR3 nucleotides: TGTGCCAGCAGCTTAGCACACAGGGAATACGAGCAGTACTTC. Its protein product is CASSLAHREYEQYF.

The chain links TRBV10-2 to TRBJ2-5; tentative D call: TRBD2 (6 bases). The germline CDR1 and CDR2 sequences are WSHSY and SAAADI. The CDR3 extends over 16 amino acids. The germline V and J ends were trimmed by 0 bases and 6 bases, with 17 bases remaining between them. The CDR3: CASSESRRGGRKTQYF. The CDR3, as DNA: TGCGCCAGCAGTGAGTCGAGGCGGGGAGGCAGGAAGACCCAGTACTTC.

The gene calls are TRBV5-1 and TRBJ1-2, with 8 bases lining up with TRBD1. Germline V CDR1 and CDR2: SGHRS, YFSETQ. This CDR3 contains 15 residues. The junction had 9 bases not matched to a gene; V was cut back by 3 bases and J by 5 bases. For the CDR3, the DNA is TGCGCCAGCAGCTATGGGACAGGTTCTGGATATGGCTACACCTTC. Its protein product is CASSYGTGSGYGYTF.

This clone appeared a single time. V and J are TRBV6-5 and TRBJ2-3, with D possibly matching TRBD1 (5 bases). Between the trimmed V and J ends, which lost 10 bases and 2 bases, there was a span of 13 bases. The CDR3 is made up of 13 amino acids. Germline CDR1 MNHEY, CDR2 SVGAGI. The CDR3 sequence is CATRTYATDTQYF. The CDR3 DNA reads as TGTGCCACACGGACATACGCCACAGATACGCAGTATTTT.

This CDR3 is CASSIGLAGVQDEQYF. CDR3 bases: TGTGCCAGCTCAATAGGACTAGCGGGGGTCCAGGACGAGCAGTACTTC. V gene TRBV18 combines with J gene TRBJ2-7; 13 bases map to TRBD2. Trimming at V came to 5 bases and at J to 5 bases, leaving 9 bases not matched to a gene. In germline, CDR1 is KGHSH, CDR2 LQKENI. This CDR3 is 16 amino acids long.

V is TRBV18 and J is TRBJ2-3, with TRBD1 matching 8 bases. V gave up 3 bases and J gave up 0 bases; unmatched junction bases: 5. This CDR3 spans 16 amino acids. CDR1 is KGHSH and CDR2 is LQKENI in the germline V gene. Here the CDR3 reads CASSPRTGFSTDTQYF. CDR3 DNA sequence: TGTGCCAGCTCACCCCGGACAGGGTTTAGCACAGATACGCAGTATTTT.

The gene calls are TRBV27 and TRBJ2-1, with 7 bases aligning to TRBD2. V shed 5 bases and J 9 bases; nucleotides not matched to a gene: 7. CDR3 length equals 13 residues. Germline assignment: CDR1 MNHEY and CDR2 SMNVEV (reference sequence). In DNA, the CDR3 is TGTGCCAGCAGTCCCCCGGGGGGTCGTGAGCAGTTCTTC. It codes for CASSPPGGREQFF.

The J gene is TRBJ2-7, the V gene TRBV4-2, with a weak D call TRBD1 (6 bases). CDR3 length: 16 residues. With 0 bases removed from V and 0 bases from J, the gap between germline ends came to 12 bases. The germline gives CDR1 LGHNA, CDR2 YNFKEQ. The CDR3 is CASSQDVDRYSYEQYF. The CDR3 bases are TGTGCCAGCAGCCAAGATGTCGACAGGTACTCCTACGAGCAGTACTTC.